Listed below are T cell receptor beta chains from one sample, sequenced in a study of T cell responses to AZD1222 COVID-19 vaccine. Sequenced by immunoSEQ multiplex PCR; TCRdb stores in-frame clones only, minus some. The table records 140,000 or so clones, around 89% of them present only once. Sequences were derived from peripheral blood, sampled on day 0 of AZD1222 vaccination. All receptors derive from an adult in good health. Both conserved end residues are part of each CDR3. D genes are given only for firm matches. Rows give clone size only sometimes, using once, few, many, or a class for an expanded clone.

CDR3aa: CAWSMRAFSPQHF; CDR3nt: TGTGCCTGGAGTATGAGGGCCTTCTCGCCCCAGCATTTT; j_gene: TRBJ1-5; d_gene: .; v_gene: TRBV30; abundance: .
CDR3aa: CASSPPLVADTQYF; CDR3nt: TGTGCCAGCTCGCCCCCACTAGTAGCAGATACGCAGTATTTT; j_gene: TRBJ2-3; d_gene: .; v_gene: TRBV18; abundance: few
CDR3aa: CASSSHRGGYTF; CDR3nt: TGTGCCAGCAGTTCCCACAGGGGTGGCTACACCTTC; j_gene: TRBJ1-2; d_gene: TRBD1; v_gene: TRBV6-5; abundance: .
CDR3aa: CASSLDKRRYNEQFF; CDR3nt: TGTGCCAGCAGTTTGGACAAGCGGAGGTACAATGAGCAGTTCTTC; j_gene: TRBJ2-1; d_gene: .; v_gene: TRBV28; abundance: .
CDR3aa: CASSQSTGNAFF; CDR3nt: TGTGCCAGCAGCCAATCGACGGGGAACGCTTTCTTT; j_gene: TRBJ1-1; d_gene: .; v_gene: TRBV4-2; abundance: .
CDR3aa: CASSSEASGSTGELFF; CDR3nt: TGTGCCAGCAGCTCGGAGGCTAGCGGGAGCACCGGGGAGCTGTTTTTT; j_gene: TRBJ2-2; d_gene: TRBD2; v_gene: TRBV7-6; abundance: .
CDR3aa: CASSQPDGDKGYTF; CDR3nt: TGCGCCAGCAGTCAGCCGGACGGTGACAAAGGCTACACCTTC; j_gene: TRBJ1-2; d_gene: .; v_gene: TRBV23-1; abundance: few
CDR3aa: CASRRIKEQGDEQFF; CDR3nt: TGTGCCAGCAGGAGGATTAAGGAACAGGGGGATGAGCAGTTCTTC; j_gene: TRBJ2-1; d_gene: TRBD1; v_gene: TRBV2; abundance: .
CDR3aa: CASSIGQVDQETQYF; CDR3nt: TGTGCCAGTAGTATAGGACAGGTCGACCAAGAGACCCAGTACTTC; j_gene: TRBJ2-5; d_gene: .; v_gene: TRBV19; abundance: .
CDR3aa: CASSDTISEMNTEAFF; CDR3nt: TGTGCCAGCAGTGACACCATCAGCGAAATGAACACTGAAGCTTTCTTT; j_gene: TRBJ1-1; d_gene: .; v_gene: TRBV6-4; abundance: .
CDR3aa: CASSYRDGYTF; CDR3nt: TGTGCCAGCAGCTATAGGGATGGCTACACCTTC; j_gene: TRBJ1-2; d_gene: .; v_gene: TRBV7-2; abundance: .